Below are 18 T cell receptor beta chains sequenced from a single sample in a study of T cell repertoires in cytomegalovirus infection. Their cognate antigens are unknown. TCRdb re-called the reads with MiXCR, one entry per CDR3 protein. The sample contains about 770,000 distinct CDR3 sequences, approximately 32% of which appear only once. Sequences were derived from cultured CD8+ T cells from PBMCs, sampled from culture after CMV antigen stimulation. The origin of the receptors is a human donor in good health (CMV status not recorded). Some clones in this sample may be carry-over from other donors' samples.

This clonotype was observed a few times. The rearrangement links TRBV7-9 to TRBJ2-1, with TRBD2 identical over 9 bases. The germline CDR1 and CDR2 sequences are SEHNR and FQNEAQ (reference sequence). J was trimmed by 8 bases and V by 5 bases; bases with no gene match: 13. The CDR3 loop spans 16 amino acids. The CDR3 reads CASSSENSGGVYEQFF. CDR3 nucleotide sequence: TGTGCCAGCAGCAGTGAAAATAGCGGGGGAGTGTATGAGCAGTTCTTC.

This clonotype was found a few times. The CDR3 nucleotides read TGCGCCAGCAGCATTCGGACAGGGGAGGATGTTTATGATGGCTACACCTTC. It yields the protein CASSIRTGEDVYDGYTF. This chain uses TRBV5-1 with TRBJ1-2; 9 bases agree with TRBD1. There are 17 residues in the CDR3. From germline, CDR1 is SGHRS and CDR2 YFSETQ. Trimming took 4 bases from V and 6 from J; bases not matched to a gene: 16. Complete variable domain (other parts from reference TRBV5-1 and TRBJ1-2): KAGVTQTPRYLIKTRGQQVTLSCSPISGHRSVSWYQQTPGQGLQFLFEYFSETQRNKGNFPGRFSGRQFSNSRSEMNVSTLELGDSALYLCASSIRTGEDVYDGYTFGSGTRLTVV.

This chain joins TRBV14 and TRBJ1-4; TRBD1 matches at 9 bases. Germline V gives CDR1 SGHDN, CDR2 FVKESK. The CDR3 loop spans 18 amino acids. V gave up 4 bases and J gave up 3 bases; unmatched junction bases: 12. The CDR3 DNA reads TGTGCCAGCAGCCTAAGACCGGGACAGGGATCCTCTAATGAAAAACTGTTTTTT. Translation gives CASSLRPGQGSSNEKLFF.

This chain joins TRBV12-3 or TRBV12-4 and TRBJ2-7; D might be TRBD2 (5 bases). This CDR3 region has 16 residues. V dropped 5 bases and J dropped 3 bases, with 20 bases sitting between them. This chain's CDR3 is CASSLPYTGSNYEQYF. CDR3 nucleotides: TGTGCCAGCAGTCTTCCCTACACGGGGTCTAACTACGAGCAGTACTTC.

This chain uses TRBV20-1 with TRBJ2-1, with D unclear. Trimming left V 0 bases short and J 4 bases short, with 10 bases between. This CDR3 spans 14 amino acids. The germline V gene encodes CDR1 DFQATT and CDR2 SNEGSKA (reference sequence). This chain's CDR3 is CSARDRAEYNEQFF. The CDR3 nucleotides read TGCAGTGCTAGAGATCGGGCAGAATACAATGAGCAGTTCTTC.

This clonotype appeared a few times. The chain uses TRBV14 and TRBJ2-1; D gene ambiguous. The CDR3 covers 13 residues. Per germline, CDR1 SGHDN and CDR2 FVKESK. V gave up 1 base and J gave up 5 bases, with 6 bases separating them. The CDR3 region has the DNA TGTGCCAGCAGCCAAGTGTCCCACAATGAGCAGTTCTTC. Translating it yields CASSQVSHNEQFF. Based on the CDR3 plus reference TRBV14 and TRBJ2-1, the full variable domain is EAGVTQFPSHSVIEKGQTVTLRCDPISGHDNLYWYRRVMGKEIKFLLHFVKESKQDESGMPNNRFLAERTGGTYSTLKVQPAELEDSGVYFCASSQVSHNEQFFGPGTRLTVL.

This clonotype was found a few times. V and J are TRBV6-4 and TRBJ2-1; 9 bases match TRBD2. The CDR3 sequence is 15 residues long. J was trimmed by 3 bases and V by 0 bases; bases with no gene match: 0. Germline loops: CDR1 MRHNA, CDR2 SNTAGT. The CDR3 sequence is CASSDSRGGYNEQFF. The DNA for the CDR3 is TGTGCCAGCAGTGACTCGCGGGGGGGCTACAATGAGCAGTTCTTC.

Points on this clonotype: Since a much larger clone is just one base distant, this may be a read error. V and J are TRBV5-3 and TRBJ2-7, with a possible D match to TRBD1 (5 bases). TRBV5-3 is designated an ORF whose function remains uncertain. CDR3 length equals 13 residues. This chain's CDR3 is CASSSRQNYEQYV. In DNA form, the CDR3 reads TGTGCCAGCAGCTCTCGACAGAACTACGAGCAGTACGTC.

The table lists this clonotype with many counts. This sequence joins TRBV7-8 and TRBJ1-2; the D is unclear. The CDR3 has 14 amino acids. Between the trimmed V and J ends, which lost 1 base and 7 bases, there was a span of 13 bases. The V gene's germline CDR1 is SGHVS and CDR2 FQNEAQ. The CDR3 region has the DNA TGTGCCAGCAGCTTAGAGATGGGGATTCCTGGCTACACCTTC. Its protein product is CASSLEMGIPGYTF.

This clonotype showed up many times. The V and J genes are TRBV7-2 and TRBJ2-2, with D possibly matching TRBD2 (7 bases). The CDR3 totals 15 residues. Per germline, CDR1 SGHTA and CDR2 FQGNSA. V was shortened by 4 bases and J by 4 bases, with 13 bases between the two germline ends. The CDR3 region has the DNA TGTGCCAGCAGCTCGGGGGGCCCGGGCACCGGGGAGCTGTTTTTT. Encoded protein: CASSSGGPGTGELFF.

This clonotype was recorded a few times. V usage is TRBV19 and J usage is TRBJ1-1; D remains unclear. CDR1 and CDR2 from the germline V gene are LNHDA and SQIVND (reference sequence). The V end lost 3 bases, the J end lost 2 bases, and 4 bases lay between the germline ends. The CDR3 spans 12 residues. The CDR3 DNA is TGTGCCAGTAGTATCCACAACACTGAAGCTTTCTTT. It is translated as CASSIHNTEAFF.

The chain combines TRBV14 with TRBJ1-1; 8 bases are a match to TRBD1. The germline CDR1 and CDR2 sequences are SGHDN and FVKESK. With 4 bases clipped from V and 1 base from J, the junction kept 5 bases outside the gene matches. This CDR3 is built from 15 residues. The chain's CDR3 is CASSPRQGKNTEAFF. DNA for the CDR3: TGTGCCAGCAGCCCCCGACAGGGGAAGAACACTGAAGCTTTCTTT.

This clonotype came up a few times. V usage is TRBV14 and J usage is TRBJ1-2; D not certain. CDR1 is SGHDN and CDR2 is FVKESK in the germline V gene. V was shortened by 4 bases and J by 8 bases, with 17 bases between the two germline ends. The length of the CDR3 is 14 residues. The CDR3 region is CASSLGWTPIGYTF. In nucleotides, the CDR3 is TGTGCCAGCAGCCTAGGGTGGACCCCGATCGGCTACACCTTC.

The chain carries TRBV4-1 and TRBJ2-7; D remains ambiguous. This CDR3 spans 15 amino acids. The V gene lost 0 bases and the J gene lost 6 bases, with 15 bases spanning the gap. Germline CDR1 is MGHRA and CDR2 is YSYEKL. In nucleotides, the CDR3 is TGCGCCAGCAGCCAAGATATTGCCGGGCCTTCCGAGCAGTACGTC. As protein: CASSQDIAGPSEQYV.

The V call is TRBV12-3 or TRBV12-4, the J call TRBJ1-1; 8 bases are shared with TRBD1. Unmatched junction bases numbered 10, after V lost 8 bases and J lost 5 bases. The CDR3 consists of 14 residues. The CDR3 spells CASSSTGGQTEAFF. The CDR3 region has the DNA TGTGCCAGCTCTTCAACAGGGGGTCAGACTGAAGCTTTCTTT.

The chain is built from TRBV7-6 and TRBJ2-7; no reliable D call. V shed 1 base and J shed 2 bases, with 12 bases lying between them. Germline assignment: CDR1 SGHVS and CDR2 FNYEAQ. The CDR3 has 15 residues. The CDR3 spells CASSLGQALPYEQYF. DNA for the CDR3: TGTGCCAGCAGCTTAGGTCAGGCCCTACCCTACGAGCAGTACTTC.

This clonotype has a handful of counts. The chain uses TRBV5-5 and TRBJ2-5; 9 positions match TRBD1. The germline CDR1 and CDR2 sequences are SGHKS and YYEKEE (reference sequence). The CDR3 is made up of 17 amino acids. V dropped 6 bases and J dropped 5; count of bases not matched to a gene: 17. Here the CDR3 DNA reads TGTGCCAGCACCCAAACCTCGGCACAGGGGGCAAGGGAGACCCAGTACTTC. This sequence encodes CASTQTSAQGARETQYF.

A few counts support this clonotype. This rearrangement joins TRBV12-3 or TRBV12-4 to TRBJ2-3; TRBD2 might be the D (6 bases). The CDR3 spans 14 residues. V was cut by 7 bases and J by 2 bases, with 13 bases left in between. CDR3 in amino acids: CASNSGGITDTQYF. The CDR3 nucleotides read TGTGCCAGCAATTCCGGGGGAATCACAGATACGCAGTATTTT.